This TCR beta chain is from a study of control samples from healthy donors and cancer patients. Profiling relied on immunoSEQ multiplex PCR, and the TCRdb table lists in-frame clones only, not all of them. The table lists some 87,000 clones, about 79% of them singletons. Germline CDR1 and CDR2: MGHRA and YSYEKL. V was cut by 3 bases and J by 0 bases, with 12 bases left in between. The CDR3 contains 16 residues. The source is a man aged 60 to 75 with head and neck cancer. Sample: PBMCs. The rearrangement uses TRBV4-1 and TRBJ1-5; D is unclear. CDR3 DNA sequence: TGCGCCAGCAGCCAGGGCTATCCTTATAGCAATCAGCCCCAGCATTTT. Protein sequence: CASSQGYPYSNQPQHF.